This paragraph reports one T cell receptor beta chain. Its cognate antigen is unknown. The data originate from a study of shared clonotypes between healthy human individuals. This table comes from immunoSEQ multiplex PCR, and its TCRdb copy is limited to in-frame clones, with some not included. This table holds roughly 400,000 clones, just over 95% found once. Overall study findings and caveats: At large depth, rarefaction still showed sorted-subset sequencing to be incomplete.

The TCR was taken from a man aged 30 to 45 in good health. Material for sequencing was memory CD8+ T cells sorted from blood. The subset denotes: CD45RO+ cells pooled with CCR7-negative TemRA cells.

The CDR3 protein is CASSKSGQQVGDSSYEQYF. CDR3 DNA sequence: TGTGCCAGCAGCAAATCAGGTCAGCAGGTCGGGGATAGCTCCTACGAGCAGTACTTC. The rearrangement links TRBV21-1 to TRBJ2-7; the table's D call of TRBD2 was not tested on the DNA. TRBV21-1 is a pseudogene locus. The CDR3 sequence is 19 residues long.